The entry that follows covers one T cell receptor (beta chain) sequence. The record originates from a study of radiotherapy plus CTLA-4 blockade in lung cancer. The method was immunoSEQ multiplex PCR; TCRdb's version includes in-frame clones alone and lacks a portion of them. The sample holds fewer than 70,000 clones, roughly 85% seen once. Per the germline V gene, CDR1 is SGHTA and CDR2 is FQGNSA. V lost 4 bases, J lost 6 bases, and 6 bases stayed unmatched. The CDR3 length is 15 residues. V usage is TRBV7-2 and J usage is TRBJ1-4; 9 positions match TRBD1. Sequenced here: peripheral blood, sampled from a patient treated with radiotherapy plus ipilimumab. The sequence derives from a human donor with non-small cell lung cancer who had a complete response to radiotherapy plus ipilimumab. CDR3 loop: CASSSGTGLYEKLFF. The CDR3 DNA follows: TGTGCCAGCAGCTCCGGGACAGGGCTCTATGAAAAACTGTTTTTT.